The 28 T cell receptor beta chains listed next were all sequenced from one sample in a study of cytomegalovirus exposure and HLA in healthy donors. The study ran its PCR with 60 Vbeta and 13 Jbeta primers. Method: immunoSEQ multiplex PCR; TCRdb's copy keeps in-frame clones and lacks some. The sample consists of about 45,000 clones, about 90% of them appearing once. The source material was PBMCs. The receptors come from a woman in her thirties or forties in good health and CMV-seropositive.

V usage is TRBV29-1 and J usage is TRBJ1-5; D is uncertain. V was shortened by 4 bases and J by 7 bases, with 14 bases between the two germline ends. The CDR3 runs 13 residues. The germline V gene encodes CDR1 SQVTM and CDR2 ANQGSEA. The CDR3 nucleotides are TGCAGCGTTGCGGCGGATGGTTCCCAGCCCCAGCATTTT. It yields the protein CSVAADGSQPQHF.

The chain joins TRBV19 to TRBJ1-2; D is undetermined. The CDR3 is 14 residues long. The germline V and J ends were trimmed by 3 bases and 0 bases, with 8 bases remaining between them. Germline V gene data show CDR1 as LNHDA and CDR2 as SQIVND (reference sequence). The CDR3 region has the DNA TGTGCCAGTAGTATCCGGGGAGCTAACTATGGCTACACCTTC. It yields the protein CASSIRGANYGYTF.

CDR3 in amino acids: CASSYGGNSYEQYF. CDR3 coding DNA: TGTGCCAGCAGTTACGGGGGCAATTCCTACGAGCAGTACTTC. The J gene is TRBJ2-7, the V gene TRBV6-5; tentatively, D is TRBD1 (6 bases). V dropped 2 bases and J dropped 1 base, with 9 bases sitting between them. Germline V gene data show CDR1 as MNHEY and CDR2 as SVGAGI. This CDR3 spans 14 amino acids.

This chain uses TRBV27 with TRBJ2-3, with D possibly TRBD2 on 6 matching bases. CDR1 is MNHEY, CDR2 SMNVEV, per germline (reference sequence). Trimming left V 8 bases short and J 2 bases short, with 14 bases between. CDR3 size: 14 residues. The CDR3 DNA is TGTGCCAGCCGGAGGGCCGCCCCCACAGATACGCAGTATTTT. Protein sequence: CASRRAAPTDTQYF.

The rearrangement links TRBV18 to TRBJ2-5, with D perhaps TRBD1 (5 bases). Germline-derived CDR1 and CDR2 are KGHSH and LQKENI. V lost 5 bases and J lost 1, with 5 bases in between. This CDR3 spans 12 amino acids. The CDR3 DNA reads TGTGCCAGCTCAGGGGCCCAAGAGACCCAGTACTTC. Protein sequence: CASSGAQETQYF.

This chain uses TRBV19 with TRBJ1-5; TRBD1 might be the D (5 bases). CDR1 and CDR2 from the germline V gene are LNHDA and SQIVND (reference sequence). The CDR3 has 14 residues. Trimming shortened V by 5 bases and J by 11 bases, and 19 bases separated the two germline ends. The CDR3 DNA sequence: TGTGCCAGTAGTCTCAAATCCGGGACTTGGTCCCAGCATTTT. Translating gives CASSLKSGTWSQHF. Full variable domain (remainder filled in from reference TRBV19 and TRBJ1-5): DGGITQSPKYLFRKEGQNVTLSCEQNLNHDAMYWYRQDPGQGLRLIYYSQIVNDFQKGDIAEGYSVSREKKESFPLTVTSAQKNPTAFYLCASSLKSGTWSQHFGDGTRLSIL.

The V gene is TRBV28, the J gene TRBJ2-4; TRBD1 agrees at 7 bases. CDR1 MDHEN and CDR2 SYDVKM come from the germline V gene. The CDR3 has 20 amino acids. Unmatched junction bases numbered 20, after V lost 4 bases and J lost 2 bases. CDR3 residues: CASSSRSPFDRASSKNIQYF. CDR3 in DNA: TGTGCCAGCAGTTCAAGATCCCCGTTCGACAGGGCTTCTTCCAAAAACATTCAGTACTTC. The full variable domain, rest sourced from reference TRBV28 and TRBJ2-4, is DVKVTQSSRYLVKRTGEKVFLECVQDMDHENMFWYRQDPGLGLRLIYFSYDVKMKEKGDIPEGYSVSREKKERFSLILESASTNQTSMYLCASSSRSPFDRASSKNIQYFGAGTRLSVL.

V gene TRBV19 combines with J gene TRBJ1-2; 7 bases match TRBD1. Germline CDR1 LNHDA, CDR2 SQIVND (reference sequence). The junction had 18 bases not matched to a gene; V was cut back by 7 bases and J by 7 bases. The CDR3 covers 16 residues. In DNA form, the CDR3 reads TGTGCCAGTACCGACTTTGGGACAGTTAGCGGTGGTGGCTACACCTTC. Residues: CASTDFGTVSGGGYTF.

This chain joins TRBV7-9 and TRBJ2-5; 13 nucleotides match TRBD2. The V segment lost 5 bases and the J segment 5 bases; nucleotides outside the gene matches: 11. The CDR3 is 17 residues long. Germline V gene lookup returns CDR1 SEHNR and CDR2 FQNEAQ (reference sequence). The CDR3 sequence: CASSPGLAGRVRETQYF. The CDR3 DNA reads as TGTGCCAGCAGCCCGGGACTAGCGGGGAGAGTAAGGGAGACCCAGTACTTC.

This chain joins TRBV6-1 and TRBJ2-7; no firm D call. CDR1 and CDR2 from the germline V gene are MNHNS and SASEGT. The length of the CDR3 is 15 residues. Trimming left V 0 bases short and J 1 base short, with 10 bases between. CDR3 bases: TGTGCCAGCAGTGAAGCGCCAAACAGATCCTACGAGCAGTACTTC. Protein: CASSEAPNRSYEQYF.

CDR3 amino acids: CASSPPGTSGSRRIGTGELFF. The CDR3 DNA reads as TGTGCCAGCTCACCACCCGGGACTAGCGGGAGCCGACGTATAGGGACCGGGGAGCTGTTTTTT. The J gene is TRBJ2-2, the V gene TRBV18; TRBD2 matches at 14 bases. Per the germline V gene, CDR1 is KGHSH and CDR2 is LQKENI. The CDR3 runs 21 residues. The ends lost 0 bases at V and 5 bases at J; junction bases unmatched: 14. Together with reference TRBV18 and TRBJ2-2, the CDR3 gives the full variable domain: NAGVMQNPRHLVRRRGQEARLRCSPMKGHSHVYWYRQLPEEGLKFMVYLQKENIIDESGMPKERFSAEFPKEGPSILRIQQVVRGDSAAYFCASSPPGTSGSRRIGTGELFFGEGSRLTVL.

The rearrangement uses TRBV16 and TRBJ2-1, with no clear D. The V gene's germline CDR1 is KGHSY and CDR2 FQNENV. The CDR3 consists of 13 residues. Trimming shortened V by 5 bases and J by 3 bases, and 8 bases separated the two germline ends. Here the CDR3 reads CASSSSLYNEQFF. The CDR3 DNA sequence: TGTGCCAGCAGCTCGAGCCTCTACAATGAGCAGTTCTTC.

This clone was counted once. The rearrangement joins TRBV30 to TRBJ1-6; a possible D gene is TRBD1 (5 bases). Germline loops: CDR1 GTSNPN, CDR2 SVGIG (reference sequence). Trimming removed 4 bases from V and 5 bases from J, with 12 bases in between. The CDR3 consists of 14 residues. CDR3 amino acids: CAWTLGLDNSPLHF. CDR3 DNA sequence: TGTGCCTGGACCCTGGGACTCGATAATTCACCCCTCCACTTT.

The chain carries TRBV29-1 and TRBJ2-1; D is possibly TRBD2 (5 bases). Per germline, CDR1 SQVTM and CDR2 ANQGSEA. The ends were cut back, 4 bases at V and 6 bases at J, with 10 bases in the middle. The CDR3 is 12 amino acids. The CDR3 here is CSVVTSVNEQFF. CDR3 nucleotide sequence: TGCAGCGTTGTAACTAGTGTCAATGAGCAGTTCTTC.

This chain joins TRBV6-6 and TRBJ2-7, with 8 bases that match TRBD1. The CDR3 totals 12 residues. Germline values: CDR1 MNHNY, CDR2 SVGAGI (reference sequence). V trimming: 10 bases; J trimming: 1 base; junction bases outside the gene matches: 3. CDR3 sequence (DNA): TGTGCCACGAGACAGGGGTCCTACGAGCAGTACTTC. It specifies CATRQGSYEQYF.

With regard to this clone: This sample also contains other DNA sequences that code for the same CDR3. This chain joins TRBV14 and TRBJ2-5; maybe TRBD2 (6 bases). CDR1 SGHDN and CDR2 FVKESK come from the germline V gene. The CDR3 length is 15 residues. V was trimmed by 2 bases and J by 2 bases, leaving 12 bases between them. DNA of the CDR3: TGTGCCAGCAGCCAAAAGGGACTCAGACAAGAGACCCAGTACTTC. It yields the protein CASSQKGLRQETQYF.

This clone was observed a handful of times. The rearrangement links TRBV5-1 to TRBJ1-5; TRBD1 might be the D (5 bases). Trimming took off 0 bases at V and 1 base at J, with 14 bases between the two ends. Germline V gene data show CDR1 as SGHRS and CDR2 as YFSETQ. The CDR3 sequence is 17 residues long. In nucleotides, the CDR3 is TGCGCCAGCAGCTTGGGTGGGCAGGGATCGAGCAATCAGCCCCAGCATTTT. As protein: CASSLGGQGSSNQPQHF.

The rearrangement uses TRBV10-3 and TRBJ2-1; 9 nucleotides match TRBD2. The CDR3 totals 14 residues. Germline lookup yields CDR1 ENHRY and CDR2 SYGVKD. The V gene end was trimmed by 11 bases and the J gene end by 2 bases; junction bases not matched to a gene: 7. This chain's CDR3 is CAASGGLTYNEQFF. For the CDR3, the DNA is TGTGCCGCGAGCGGGGGGCTTACCTACAATGAGCAGTTCTTC.

The rearrangement links TRBV5-6 to TRBJ2-4; 7 bases match TRBD1. Looked up from germline, CDR1 is SGHDT and CDR2 is YYEEEE. The J segment lost 1 base and the V segment lost 4 bases, leaving 8 bases of the junction unmatched. The CDR3 runs 16 residues. The CDR3, as DNA: TGTGCCAGCAGCCGATTGACAGGGACGGCCAAAAACATTCAGTACTTC. Translation gives CASSRLTGTAKNIQYF.

The table lists this clone with a count of one. This chain uses TRBV20-1 with TRBJ2-7, with TRBD1 matching over 8 bases. Germline CDR1 DFQATT, CDR2 SNEGSKA (reference sequence). The CDR3 runs to 11 residues. The V gene end was trimmed by 5 bases and the J gene end by 5 bases; junction bases not matched to a gene: 2. The CDR3 DNA follows: TGCAGTGCTGGACAGGGCCACGAGCAGTACTTC. As protein: CSAGQGHEQYF.

V usage is TRBV7-6 and J usage is TRBJ2-6; D gene ambiguous. Germline lookup yields CDR1 SGHVS and CDR2 FNYEAQ. CDR3 length: 17 residues. Trimming stripped 1 base from V and 0 bases from J, with 10 bases between. CDR3 in amino acids: CASSLVLVSSGANVLTF. The CDR3 nucleotides read TGTGCCAGCAGCTTAGTACTGGTGAGCTCTGGGGCCAACGTCCTGACTTTC.

The chain recombines TRBV19 with TRBJ1-2; perhaps TRBD1 as D (6 bases). The CDR3 spans 14 residues. Trimming shortened V by 7 bases and J by 4 bases, and 16 bases separated the two germline ends. Germline assignment: CDR1 LNHDA and CDR2 SQIVND (reference sequence). In nucleotides, the CDR3 is TGTGCCAGTACCGAGGACAGAATTGGCTATGGCTACACCTTC. It translates to CASTEDRIGYGYTF.

The chain couples TRBV27 to TRBJ1-1; 10 positions match TRBD1. CDR1 MNHEY and CDR2 SMNVEV come from the germline V gene (reference sequence). J was trimmed by 6 bases and V by 5 bases; bases with no gene match: 6. This CDR3 is 14 amino acids long. The CDR3: CASSPGQGGAEAFF. CDR3 nucleotide sequence: TGTGCCAGCAGTCCCGGACAGGGGGGGGCTGAAGCTTTCTTT.

V gene TRBV19 combines with J gene TRBJ2-7, with a tentative D call TRBD1 (6 bases). The CDR3 has 16 amino acids. V lost 6 bases to trimming and J lost 2 bases, with 20 bases between them. Looked up from germline, CDR1 is LNHDA and CDR2 is SQIVND (reference sequence). The CDR3 DNA reads TGTGCCAGTAGGGTCTCTCCGGGACAAGGAACCTACGAGCAGTACTTC. Residues: CASRVSPGQGTYEQYF.

This clone has just one count. The chain combines TRBV12-5 with TRBJ1-5, with 7 bases that match TRBD1. Germline V gene lookup returns CDR1 LGHNT and CDR2 FRNRAP. V trimming: 5 bases; J trimming: 4 bases; junction bases outside the gene matches: 8. This CDR3 has 15 residues. This CDR3 is CASGPGQSSNQPQHF. The CDR3 bases are TGTGCTAGTGGTCCGGGACAGTCTTCTAATCAGCCCCAGCATTTT.

The V call is TRBV28, the J call TRBJ2-7; D may be TRBD2 (5 bases). The CDR3 has 14 residues. Germline CDR1 reads MDHEN; CDR2 reads SYDVKM. Trimming took off 4 bases at V and 7 bases at J, with 17 bases between the two ends. The CDR3 DNA is TGTGCCAGCAGTTACCGGGAACTATCTTGGGAGCAGTACTTC. Translated: CASSYRELSWEQYF.

The J gene is TRBJ1-2, the V gene TRBV28, with D possibly being TRBD1 (5 bases). CDR3 length: 14 amino acids. CDR1 and CDR2 (germline): MDHEN, SYDVKM. The germline V and J ends were trimmed by 2 bases and 8 bases, with 15 bases remaining between them. The CDR3: CASSLRGTGVGYTF. Here the CDR3 DNA reads TGTGCCAGCAGTTTAAGGGGTACGGGAGTGGGCTACACCTTC.

The chain links TRBV11-3 to TRBJ1-5, with D possibly being TRBD1 (6 bases). The CDR3 consists of 14 residues. Germline V gene data show CDR1 as SGHNT and CDR2 as YENEEA. V gave up 5 bases and J gave up 3 bases, with 11 bases separating them. CDR3 coding DNA: TGTGCCAGCAGCCCCCAGGGGCCCAATCAGCCCCAGCATTTT. Protein sequence: CASSPQGPNQPQHF.